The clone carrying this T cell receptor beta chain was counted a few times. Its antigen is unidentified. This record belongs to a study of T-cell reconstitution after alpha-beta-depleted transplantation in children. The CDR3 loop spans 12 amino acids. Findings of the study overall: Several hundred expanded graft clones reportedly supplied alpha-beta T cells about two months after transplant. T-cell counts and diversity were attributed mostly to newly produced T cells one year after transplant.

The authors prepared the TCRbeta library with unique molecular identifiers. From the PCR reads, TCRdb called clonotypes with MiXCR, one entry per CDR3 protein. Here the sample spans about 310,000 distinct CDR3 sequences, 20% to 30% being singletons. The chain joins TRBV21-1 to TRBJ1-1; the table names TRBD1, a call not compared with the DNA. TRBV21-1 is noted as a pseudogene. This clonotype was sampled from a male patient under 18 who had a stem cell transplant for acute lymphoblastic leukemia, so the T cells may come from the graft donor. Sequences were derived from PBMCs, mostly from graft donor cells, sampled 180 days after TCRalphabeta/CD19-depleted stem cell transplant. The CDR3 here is CASSRGGGEAFF. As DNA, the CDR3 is TGTGCCAGCAGCCGAGGCGGGGGTGAAGCTTTCTTT.